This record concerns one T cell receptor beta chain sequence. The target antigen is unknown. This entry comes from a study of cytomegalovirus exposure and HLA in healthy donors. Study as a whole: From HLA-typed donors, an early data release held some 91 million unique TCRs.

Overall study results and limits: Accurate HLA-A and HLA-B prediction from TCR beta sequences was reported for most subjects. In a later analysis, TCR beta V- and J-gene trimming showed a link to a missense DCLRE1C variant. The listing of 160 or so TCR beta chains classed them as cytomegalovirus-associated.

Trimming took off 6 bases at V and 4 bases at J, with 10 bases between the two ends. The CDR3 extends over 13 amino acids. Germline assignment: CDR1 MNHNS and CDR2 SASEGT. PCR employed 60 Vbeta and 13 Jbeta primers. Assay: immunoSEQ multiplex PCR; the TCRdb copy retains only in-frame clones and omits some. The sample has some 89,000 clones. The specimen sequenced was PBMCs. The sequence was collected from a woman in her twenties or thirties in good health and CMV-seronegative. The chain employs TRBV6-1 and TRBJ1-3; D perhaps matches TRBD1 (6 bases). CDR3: CASRQQGGNTIYF. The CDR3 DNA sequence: TGTGCCAGCAGACAACAGGGAGGAAACACCATATATTTT.